The 20 T cell receptor beta chains listed next were all sequenced from one sample in a study of blood T cells in healthy people across ages. Sample-barcoded 5' priming and a J-beta primer mix drove a second PCR of about 7 to 12 cycles. TCRdb called the 5' RACE reads again in MiXCR, with one record for every CDR3 protein. The table has 700,000 to 900,000 distinct CDR3 sequences, more than 25% seen once. The same specimen was also included in a second study, on T cells of mothers and their children.

The sequenced sample consisted of blood. The receptors come from a boy between 10 and 17 years old in good health.

This chain uses TRBV5-1 with TRBJ2-1, with D unclear. Germline CDR1 SGHRS, CDR2 YFSETQ. The CDR3 has 12 amino acids. V was pared by 4 bases and J by 5 bases, with 7 bases between. CDR3: CASSHLDNEQFF. For the CDR3, the DNA is TGCGCCAGCAGCCATCTCGACAATGAGCAGTTCTTC.

The chain has TRBV12-3 or TRBV12-4 and TRBJ2-7, with D perhaps matching TRBD2 (6 bases). This CDR3 region has 15 residues. V was clipped by 3 bases and J by 3 bases, with 15 bases between them. CDR3 in amino acids: CASSLGGVGYYEQYF. The CDR3 nucleotides are TGTGCCAGCAGTTTGGGCGGGGTTGGCTACTACGAGCAGTACTTC.

V and J are TRBV12-3 or TRBV12-4 and TRBJ2-5; D is unclear. V lost 4 bases to trimming and J lost 2 bases, with 11 bases between them. This CDR3 comprises 14 residues. This CDR3 reads CASSSLSAQETQYF. CDR3 DNA: TGTGCCAGCAGTTCCCTTAGTGCACAAGAGACCCAGTACTTC.

J is TRBJ1-2 and V is TRBV30; maybe TRBD1 (6 bases). This CDR3 is built from 13 residues. Germline CDR1 and CDR2: GTSNPN and SVGIG (reference sequence). The V end lost 0 bases, the J end lost 6 bases, and 11 bases lay between the germline ends. CDR3 DNA sequence: TGTGCCTGGAGTGTAGAGGGGGAGGATGGCTACACCTTC. Translated, it gives CAWSVEGEDGYTF.

This clonotype was recorded a few times. This rearrangement joins TRBV12-3 or TRBV12-4 to TRBJ1-1; 7 bases align to TRBD1. The CDR3 sequence is 15 residues long. Trimming cost V 6 bases and J 1 base; bases outside gene matches: 8. The CDR3 here is CASRPGQATNTEAFF. DNA of the CDR3: TGTGCCAGCAGACCCGGACAGGCTACGAACACTGAAGCTTTCTTT.

The chain couples TRBV5-5 to TRBJ2-5, with a tentative D call TRBD2 (7 bases). The closer fit of TRBJ2-1 to the DNA end suggests the J call may be wrong. Germline CDR1 SGHKS, CDR2 YYEKEE (reference sequence). The CDR3 spans 18 residues. This CDR3 reads CASSLRGGGPPFHNEQFF. In DNA form, the CDR3 reads TGTGCCAGCAGCTTGAGAGGCGGGGGCCCTCCGTTTCACAATGAGCAGTTCTTC.

This chain joins TRBV12-3 or TRBV12-4 and TRBJ2-5; TRBD2 matches 12 bases. The CDR3 runs to 16 residues. Trimming removed 6 bases from V and 6 bases from J; junction bases left unmatched: 11. In nucleotides, the CDR3 is TGTGCCAGCAGGGGAGGTTCTAGCGGGGGGGACAAGACCCAGTACTTC. Its protein product is CASRGGSSGGDKTQYF.

This rearrangement joins TRBV6-2 or TRBV6-3 to TRBJ2-7, with D maybe TRBD2 (5 bases). Trimming cost V 6 bases and J 3 bases, with 12 bases left between them. CDR3 length: 13 residues. The germline V gene encodes CDR1 MNHEY and CDR2 SVGEGT. CDR3 amino acids: CASSSGLIYEQYF. The CDR3 bases are TGTGCCAGCAGCAGCGGACTTATCTACGAGCAGTACTTC.

A note on this clonotype: The germline gene is not matched at one end of the junction; a read error may be the cause. V is TRBV12-3 or TRBV12-4 and J is TRBJ1-2; D is unclear. The CDR3 sequence is 13 residues long. CDR3 sequence (DNA): TGTACCAGCAGTTTAGGAGCCTCCTACGGCTACACCTTC. It codes for CTSSLGASYGYTF.

This clonotype was observed many times. At one of its ends the junction is not consistent with the germline gene, which may arise from a read error. The chain uses TRBV5-1 and TRBJ2-2, with D maybe TRBD1 (5 bases). The CDR3 runs to 13 residues. In germline, CDR1 is SGHRS, CDR2 YFSETQ. The CDR3, as DNA: TGTGCCAGCAGCTTAGGGGAAACCGGGGAGCTGTTTTTT. Translation: CASSLGETGELFF.

This clonotype was counted only a few times. The chain recombines TRBV28 with TRBJ2-1; D assignment may be TRBD1 or TRBD2 (6 bases each). The ends were cut back, 4 bases at V and 5 bases at J, with 18 bases in the middle. Germline values: CDR1 MDHEN, CDR2 SYDVKM. This CDR3 region has 16 residues. DNA of the CDR3: TGTGCCAGCAGTTCCCCTGGAGAGGGGGGCCACAATGAGCAGTTCTTC. Translated: CASSSPGEGGHNEQFF.

This clonotype was seen a few times. The genes are TRBV7-9 and TRBJ1-1; D is unclear. The CDR3 length is 14 residues. Germline V gene sequence: CDR1 SEHNR, CDR2 FQNEAQ (reference sequence). Trimming shortened V by 1 base and J by 4 bases, and 10 bases separated the two germline ends. In nucleotides, the CDR3 is TGTGCCAGCAGCTTAGAGACGGGCCCCACTGAAGCTTTCTTT. Encoded protein: CASSLETGPTEAFF.

The rearrangement links TRBV6-1 to TRBJ2-6; 8 positions match TRBD2. Germline V gene sequence: CDR1 MNHNS, CDR2 SASEGT. The CDR3 extends over 16 amino acids. Losses at the gene ends were 6 bases for V and 2 bases for J; bases not matched to a gene: 6. The CDR3 spells CASSSTGGAGANVLTF. For the CDR3, the DNA is TGTGCCAGCAGCTCTACCGGGGGGGCTGGGGCCAACGTCCTGACTTTC.

V gene TRBV19 combines with J gene TRBJ1-2, with D hard to call. Trimming pared 4 bases from V and 2 bases from J, leaving 17 bases between. The CDR3 runs 16 residues. CDR1 and CDR2 (germline): LNHDA, SQIVND (reference sequence). In DNA, the CDR3 is TGTGCCAGTAGTACACTACTTCGGTCGGGAAACTATGGCTACACCTTC. As protein: CASSTLLRSGNYGYTF.

The chain has TRBV20-1 and TRBJ2-7; TRBD1 matches 11 bases. The germline V gene has CDR1 DFQATT and CDR2 SNEGSKA (reference sequence). The CDR3 spans 17 residues. The J segment lost 3 bases and the V segment lost 5 bases, leaving 15 bases of the junction unmatched. CDR3 region: CSAPHRSPGQGVYEQYF. The CDR3 DNA reads as TGCAGTGCTCCACATCGCTCCCCGGGACAGGGGGTCTACGAGCAGTACTTC.

The rearrangement uses TRBV3-1 and TRBJ2-6, with 11 bases that match TRBD2. CDR3 length: 19 amino acids. The ends lost 9 bases at V and 2 bases at J; junction bases unmatched: 15. Germline V CDR1 and CDR2: LGHDT, YNNKEL (reference sequence). The CDR3 region is CASANPPGSGGAGANVLTF. The CDR3 DNA sequence: TGTGCCAGTGCTAACCCCCCGGGTAGCGGGGGGGCTGGGGCCAACGTCCTGACTTTC.

This clonotype was observed a handful of times. At one end, the junction sequence differs from germline, possibly due to a read error. The chain joins TRBV7-7 to TRBJ2-2; D call uncertain. The CDR3 contains 14 residues. CDR1 is SSHAT, CDR2 FNYEAQ, per germline (reference sequence). In DNA form, the CDR3 reads TGTGCTAGCAGCTACACTCTGGACACCGGGGAGCTGTTTTTT. Translated, it gives CASSYTLDTGELFF.

The chain carries TRBV4-1 and TRBJ1-1; D may be TRBD1 (5 bases). The CDR3 has 12 amino acids. Germline V gene sequence: CDR1 MGHRA, CDR2 YSYEKL. Trimming removed 2 bases from V and 9 bases from J, with 10 bases in between. The CDR3 protein is CASSQLTAQAFF. CDR3 coding DNA: TGCGCCAGCAGCCAACTGACAGCCCAAGCTTTCTTT.

V and J are TRBV18 and TRBJ1-1, with unresolved D. The V end was cut by 3 bases, the J end by 1 base, with 9 bases between. The CDR3 extends over 14 amino acids. Germline values: CDR1 KGHSH, CDR2 LQKENI. Written as DNA, the CDR3 is TGTGCCAGCTCACCGAGAAGGGAGAACACTGAAGCTTTCTTT. It yields the protein CASSPRRENTEAFF.

This chain links TRBV27 with TRBJ1-2; D might be TRBD1 (5 bases). The CDR3 length is 15 residues. The germline V and J ends were trimmed by 2 bases and 0 bases, with 10 bases remaining between them. Germline V lookup: CDR1 MNHEY, CDR2 SMNVEV (reference sequence). The CDR3 DNA is TGTGCCAGCAGTTTACGGGACGGAACTAACTATGGCTACACCTTC. It translates to CASSLRDGTNYGYTF.